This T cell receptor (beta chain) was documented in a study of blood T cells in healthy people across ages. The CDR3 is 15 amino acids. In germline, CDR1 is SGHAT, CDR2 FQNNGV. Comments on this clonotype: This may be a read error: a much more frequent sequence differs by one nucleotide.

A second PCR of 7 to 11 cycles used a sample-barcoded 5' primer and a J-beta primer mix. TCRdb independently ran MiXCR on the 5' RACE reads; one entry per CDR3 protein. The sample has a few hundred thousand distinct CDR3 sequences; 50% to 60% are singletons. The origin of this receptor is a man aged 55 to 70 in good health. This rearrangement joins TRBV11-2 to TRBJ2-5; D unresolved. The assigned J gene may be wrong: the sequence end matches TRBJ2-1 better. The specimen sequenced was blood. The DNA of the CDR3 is TGTGCCAGCAGCTTAACTCCTAACCTTCAAGAGACCCAGTTCTTC. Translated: CASSLTPNLQETQFF.